Presented here are 7 T cell receptor beta chains from one specimen sequenced in a study of cytomegalovirus exposure and HLA in healthy donors. Profiling relied on immunoSEQ multiplex PCR, and the TCRdb table lists in-frame clones only, not all of them. The table has fewer than 250,000 clones, roughly 89% seen once; the top ten hold 2.6%. The sequenced material came from PBMCs. Receptors originate from a man between 18 and 29 years old in good health and CMV-seronegative.

V and J are TRBV7-6 and TRBJ2-2; no definite D call. This CDR3 is built from 15 residues. Trimming removed 2 bases from V and 4 bases from J, with 11 bases in between. Per the germline V gene, CDR1 is SGHVS and CDR2 is FNYEAQ. The CDR3 region is CASSLPPRGTGELFF. Here the CDR3 DNA reads TGTGCCAGCAGCTTACCCCCCCGCGGCACCGGGGAGCTGTTTTTT.

On this clone itself: The same CDR3 arises from other DNA sequences in this sample as well. V and J are TRBV10-3 and TRBJ2-2, with 8 bases identical to TRBD2. Germline V CDR1 and CDR2: ENHRY, SYGVKD. V lost 2 bases and J lost 2; bases outside the gene matches: 4. The CDR3 runs 16 residues. The CDR3 loop is CAISEAGGLNTGELFF. The DNA for the CDR3 is TGTGCCATCAGTGAGGCGGGGGGCCTCAACACCGGGGAGCTGTTTTTT.

The chain joins TRBV6-1 to TRBJ2-7; TRBD2 might be the D (6 bases). Germline-derived CDR1 and CDR2 are MNHNS and SASEGT. The CDR3 contains 11 residues. CDR3 sequence: CAGGTSYEQYF. CDR3 nucleotides: TGTGCGGGGGGTACGTCCTACGAGCAGTACTTC.

The chain carries TRBV5-4 and TRBJ2-7; 8 bases match TRBD1. The length of the CDR3 is 14 residues. From germline, CDR1 is SGHNT and CDR2 YYREEE (reference sequence). V was clipped by 4 bases and J by 4 bases; unmatched bases: 7. The CDR3 sequence is CASSLQGADYEQYF. The CDR3 DNA is TGTGCCAGCAGCCTTCAGGGGGCTGATTACGAGCAGTACTTC. Complete variable domain (other parts from reference TRBV5-4 and TRBJ2-7): ETGVTQSPTHLIKTRGQQVTLRCSSQSGHNTVSWYQQALGQGPQFIFQYYREEENGRGNFPPRFSGLQFPNYSSELNVNALELDDSALYLCASSLQGADYEQYFGPGTRLTVT.

CDR3 protein: CASSQQGTDTQYF. CDR3 coding DNA: TGCGCCAGCAGCCAACAGGGGACAGATACGCAGTATTTT. The rearrangement links TRBV4-3 to TRBJ2-3, with a weak D call TRBD1 (6 bases). Per the germline V gene, CDR1 is LGHNA and CDR2 is YSLEER. Trimming stripped 2 bases from V and 3 bases from J, with 6 bases between. CDR3 size: 13 residues.

The chain uses TRBV5-1 and TRBJ2-3; D possibly corresponds to TRBD2 (6 bases). Between the trimmed V and J ends, which lost 4 bases and 4 bases, there was a span of 16 bases. The germline V gene has CDR1 SGHRS and CDR2 YFSETQ. The CDR3 sequence is 15 residues long. The CDR3 protein is CASSRWRGAPDTQYF. The CDR3, as DNA: TGCGCCAGCAGCCGCTGGCGGGGAGCCCCAGATACGCAGTATTTT.

In its sample, this clone was seen a few times. The J gene is TRBJ2-7, the V gene TRBV4-1; 7 positions agree with TRBD2. CDR3 length equals 14 residues. Germline V CDR1 and CDR2: MGHRA, YSYEKL. The V gene end was trimmed by 8 bases and the J gene end by 2 bases; junction bases not matched to a gene: 9. In nucleotides, the CDR3 is TGCGCCAGCGGAAGACCGGGAGGCACCTACGAGCAGTACTTC. Translated: CASGRPGGTYEQYF.